This TCR beta chain derives from a study of blood T cell repertoires in COVID-19. Background on the study: Samples of COVID-19 (acute and convalescent) were obtained from the United States, Italy and Spain. The analysed material was cDNA or gDNA that came from T cells, B-cell-depleted T cells, or PBMCs.

In the authors' methods: How many nucleated cells were present was estimated from reference gene primer amplification. Generated by immunoSEQ multiplex PCR, the TCRdb table keeps only in-frame clones and is missing some. Clone size and V and J calls were adopted from that table, with D and trimming inferred from the DNA. The table includes about 54,000 clones, more than 75% detected once. What was sequenced was peripheral blood. The receptor comes from a man between 40 and 49 years old with active COVID-19.

The CDR3 is CASSLAGQQFF. The CDR3 DNA reads as TGTGCCAGTAGCCTGGCTGGTCAGCAGTTCTTC. The rearrangement links TRBV19 to TRBJ2-1, with D unresolved. V lost 6 bases and J lost 11, with 11 bases in between. Germline V CDR1 and CDR2: LNHDA, SQIVND (reference sequence). The CDR3 sequence is 11 residues long.